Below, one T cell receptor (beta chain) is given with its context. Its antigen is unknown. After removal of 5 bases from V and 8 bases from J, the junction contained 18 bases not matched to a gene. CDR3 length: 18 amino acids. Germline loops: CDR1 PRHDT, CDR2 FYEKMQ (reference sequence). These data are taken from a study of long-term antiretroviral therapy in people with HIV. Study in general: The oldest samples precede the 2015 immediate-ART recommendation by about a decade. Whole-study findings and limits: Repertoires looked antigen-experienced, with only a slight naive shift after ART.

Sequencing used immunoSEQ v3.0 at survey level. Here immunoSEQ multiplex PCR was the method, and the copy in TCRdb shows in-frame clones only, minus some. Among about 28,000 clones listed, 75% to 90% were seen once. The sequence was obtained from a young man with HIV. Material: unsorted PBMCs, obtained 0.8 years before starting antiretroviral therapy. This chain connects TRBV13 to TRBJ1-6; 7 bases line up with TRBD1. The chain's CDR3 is CASSLPGQPLVRDSPLHF. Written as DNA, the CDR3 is TGTGCCAGCAGCCTACCGGGACAGCCCCTTGTTCGGGATTCACCCCTCCACTTT.